Listed below are T cell receptor beta chains from one sample, sequenced in a study of blood T cells in healthy people across ages. TCRdb reanalysed the 5' RACE reads using MiXCR and keeps one entry per CDR3 protein. Of over 1,500,000 distinct CDR3 sequences listed, roughly 43% are singletons. Sequencing was carried out using blood. The receptors originated from a human donor in good health. Each CDR3 is given with its conserved first and last residue. D genes are given only for firm matches. Expanded clones are given a class, and other clones once, few, many or no size at all.

- TRBJ2-1 TRBV5-1 few TGCGCCAGCAGAACGGTAGGGGGTGGGGATGAGCAGTTCTTC CASRTVGGGDEQFF
- TRBJ1-1 TRBV21-1 - TGTGCCAGCAGCAAATCACCCTCACCCCGGGACAAGTTTTACCCTGAAGCTTTCTTT CASSKSPSPRDKFYPEAFF
- TRBJ2-3 TRBV29-1 few TGCAGCGTTGAAGGTCTACTATCGACATATACGCAGTATTTT CSVEGLLSTYTQYF
- TRBJ2-3 TRBV6-2/TRBV6-3 few TGTGCCAGCAGTCCCCCGGTTCGGGCGGGTAGCACAGATACGCAGTATTTT CASSPPVRAGSTDTQYF
- TRBJ1-5 TRBV12-3/TRBV12-4 - TGTGCCAGCAGTCCCGCGGTTGGTGGTCAGCCCCAGCATTTT CASSPAVGGQPQHF
TRBD1 TRBJ2-1 TRBV29-1 few TGCAGCGTTGGTGGACAGGGGTCAAATGAGCAGTTCTTC CSVGGQGSNEQFF
- TRBJ2-7 TRBV7-2 - TGTGCCAGCAGCAGACCAGGCGGAGCAAACGAGCAGTACTTC CASSRPGGANEQYF
TRBD2 TRBJ2-3 TRBV5-1 few TGCGCCAGCAGCTTTGGCCAGCGGGAAGGTACAGATACGCAGTATTTT CASSFGQREGTDTQYF
- TRBJ2-1 TRBV24-1 - TGTGCCACCAGTGATTCCACGGTTTCGCCAACGATCAATGAGCAGTTCTTC CATSDSTVSPTINEQFF
- TRBJ1-6 TRBV6-6 - TGTGCCAGCAGTTACTCGATGCAGGGAGTGCCACCCCTCCACTTT CASSYSMQGVPPLHF
- TRBJ2-1 TRBV24-1 few TGTGCCACCAGTGATCCGGGTGGAGGTGACAATGAGCAGTTCTTC CATSDPGGGDNEQFF
TRBD1 TRBJ2-1 TRBV4-3 - TGCGCCAGCAGCCGAACCGGGACAGGGTACAATGAGCAGTTCTTC CASSRTGTGYNEQFF
TRBD2 TRBJ2-3 TRBV5-1 few TGCGCCAGCAGCTCAACGCCGGGACTAGCGGATAGAGATACGCAGTATTTT CASSSTPGLADRDTQYF
- TRBJ2-5 TRBV4-1 - TGCGCCAGCAGCCAGCTGGGGGGAGTCGGGGGAACCCAAGAGACCCAGTACTTC CASSQLGGVGGTQETQYF
TRBD2 TRBJ2-7 TRBV5-6 few TGTGCCAGCAGCGATCTGGGCGGGGGCTACGAGCAGTACTTC CASSDLGGGYEQYF
TRBD1 TRBJ1-1 TRBV5-5 - TGTGCCAGCGACAGGGGGCCCACTGAAGCTTTCTTT CASDRGPTEAFF
- TRBJ1-2 TRBV4-1 - TGCGCCAGCAGCCAAGTCGGCAGGACCAGAAGGGACTATGGCTACACCTTC CASSQVGRTRRDYGYTF
- TRBJ2-1 TRBV19 - TGTGCCAGTAGTGGATTACGAGTATCCAATGAGCAGTTCTTC CASSGLRVSNEQFF
TRBD1 TRBJ1-5 TRBV6-1 few TGTGCCAGCAGTTCGGACAGGGGAGAGATGCCCCAGCATTTT CASSSDRGEMPQHF
TRBD2 TRBJ2-1 TRBV7-3 - TGTGCCAGCAGCCCCGGGGGTAGCGGGTCGAATGAGCAGTTCTTC CASSPGGSGSNEQFF
TRBD2 TRBJ2-3 TRBV3-1 - TGTGCCAACAGCCCCATGTGGACTAGCGGCACAGATACGCAGTATTTT CANSPMWTSGTDTQYF
- TRBJ1-2 TRBV7-2 - TGTGCCAGCAGCCTCCTCCAGGGAAGGTGGGGCTACACCTTC CASSLLQGRWGYTF
- TRBJ1-4 TRBV28 - TGTGCCAGCAGCTACATTACTACTAATGAAAAACTGTTTTTT CASSYITTNEKLFF
- TRBJ1-1 TRBV6-5 once TGTGCCGGCAGGCAGGACACTGAAGCTTTCTTT CAGRQDTEAFF
- TRBJ2-1 TRBV7-2 - TGTGCCAGCAGCTTAAATCCTAGCTCCCTCGATGAGCAGTTCTTC CASSLNPSSLDEQFF
- TRBJ1-1 TRBV6-2/TRBV6-3 - TGTGCCAGCACCGGCAGGGACCCTCTGAACACTGAAGCTTTCTTT CASTGRDPLNTEAFF
- TRBJ1-5 TRBV24-1 - TGTGCCACCAGTGATTTATCAGGGTTGGATCAGCCCCAGCATTTT CATSDLSGLDQPQHF
- TRBJ2-5 TRBV7-6 - TGTGCCAGCAGCTTAATCTCGCGATTACAAGAGACCCAGTACTTC CASSLISRLQETQYF
TRBD1 TRBJ1-2 TRBV7-2 - TGTGCCGGCAGCTCCGGACAGGGCTATGGCTACACCTTC CAGSSGQGYGYTF
- TRBJ2-7 TRBV5-6 - TGTGCCAGCAGCTTGTGGTCGAGCGAGCAGTACTTC CASSLWSSEQYF
TRBD1 TRBJ1-2 TRBV7-9 few TGTGCCAGCAGCCACAAGGGACAGGGAAACTATGGCTACACCTTC CASSHKGQGNYGYTF
TRBD2 TRBJ2-7 TRBV20-1 - TGCAGTGCTAGTGTACTAGCGGGGAGCTACGAGCAGTACTTC CSASVLAGSYEQYF
- TRBJ2-1 TRBV7-9 few TGTGCCAGCAGCTTAGCAAGGAGCGGCTCCTACAATGAGCAGTTCTTC CASSLARSGSYNEQFF
- TRBJ1-4 TRBV5-1 - TGCGCCAGCAGCTTTGGGTGGTCGACTAATGAAAAACTGTTTTTT CASSFGWSTNEKLFF
- TRBJ2-1 TRBV9 - TGTGCCAGCAGCGTAGGCGGCAGGGGATTCGGCAATGAGCAGTTCTTC CASSVGGRGFGNEQFF
- TRBJ2-1 TRBV7-3 - TGTGCCAGCAGCTTAGGCTTGGGGGGTCCCTACAATGAGCAGTTCTTC CASSLGLGGPYNEQFF
- TRBJ2-1 TRBV9 - TGTGCCAGCAGCGTAGGGGGGGCAGGTAACAATGAGCAGTTCTTC CASSVGGAGNNEQFF
TRBD1 TRBJ2-7 TRBV9 many TGTGCCAGCAGCCCACGACAGGGTAAGAACTACGAGCAGTACTTC CASSPRQGKNYEQYF
- TRBJ1-2 TRBV4-3 few TGCGCCAGCAGCCAGGCCACGGGATGGAAAGTCACTGGGGGCTACACCTTC CASSQATGWKVTGGYTF
- TRBJ2-5 TRBV7-9 - TGTGCCAGCCATTCCGACGGAGAGACCCAGTACTTC CASHSDGETQYF
- TRBJ2-5 TRBV6-5 - TGTGCCAGCAGCACCACGTCGGGGACCCAGTACTTC CASSTTSGTQYF
- TRBJ2-7 TRBV29-1 few TGCAGCGTTGAATTTTCGAGGGGTGGTTACGAGCAGTACTTC CSVEFSRGGYEQYF
TRBD1 TRBJ1-2 TRBV20-1 few TGCAGTGCGCGGGACAGGGACTATGGCTACACCTTC CSARDRDYGYTF
TRBD1 TRBJ1-5 TRBV6-1 - TGTGCCAGCAGTGAACGGACAGGGGTCAGCAATCAGCCCCAGCATTTT CASSERTGVSNQPQHF
- TRBJ1-2 TRBV9 - TGTGCCAGCAGCGTAGGCGGATTCGATTTTAAAAATGGCTACACCTTC CASSVGGFDFKNGYTF
- TRBJ1-2 TRBV5-1 many TGCGCCAGCAGCTCTCGTTCTGTCACGGATGGCTACACCTTC CASSSRSVTDGYTF
- TRBJ1-2 TRBV5-6 - TGTGCCAGCAGCTTGGAGGTAGATCCTGGCTACACCTTC CASSLEVDPGYTF
- TRBJ1-1 TRBV12-3/TRBV12-4 - TGTGCCAGCAGCTCACAGCCCGCCTTACAAGCTTTCTTT CASSSQPALQAFF
- TRBJ2-1 TRBV28 - TGTGCCAGCAGTTCGTTCTCCAGACGTCTCAGCTCCTACAATGAGCAGTTCTTC CASSSFSRRLSSYNEQFF
- TRBJ1-2 TRBV6-2/TRBV6-3 - TGTGCCAGCAGTTATCATCCTCAGGGGAACGACTATGGCTACACCTTC CASSYHPQGNDYGYTF
- TRBJ2-1 TRBV7-8 - TGTGCCAGCAGCCCGATCAGCGGTGAGTACAATGAGCAGTTCTTC CASSPISGEYNEQFF
- TRBJ2-3 TRBV7-9 - TGTGCCAGCAGCTCTTATCCCTCCGGAGATACGCAGTATTTT CASSSYPSGDTQYF